This T cell receptor beta chain comes out of a study of cytomegalovirus exposure and HLA in healthy donors. Background on the study: Early released data had about 80 million unique TCRs, all coming from HLA-typed donors. Findings and caveats of the study: Several of the most significant clusters were apparently associated with common viral pathogens in a later analysis. In a later analysis, 15,000 to 20,000 TCR beta sequences were associated with HLA alleles at 0.05 false discovery rate.

Turning to this clone: What it binds is not known.

The germline gives CDR1 SGHTA, CDR2 FQGNSA. With 5 bases clipped from V and 1 base from J, the junction kept 11 bases outside the gene matches. The CDR3 is made up of 16 amino acids. The PCR ran on 60 Vbeta and 13 Jbeta primers. The table came from immunoSEQ multiplex PCR; TCRdb's copy has only in-frame clones and leaves some out. This repertoire shows approximately 85,000 clones, about three quarters found once; its top ten account for around 10%. The genes are TRBV7-2 and TRBJ2-7, with 7 positions matching TRBD2. Sequenced sample: PBMCs. The clonotype originates from a woman aged 40 to 50 in good health and CMV-seropositive. Here the CDR3 reads CASSPPGERESYEQYF. CDR3 sequence (DNA): TGTGCCAGCAGCCCCCCCGGCGAGCGGGAATCCTACGAGCAGTACTTC. The full variable domain, rest sourced from reference TRBV7-2 and TRBJ2-7, is GAGVSQSPSNKVTEKGKDVELRCDPISGHTALYWYRQSLGQGLEFLIYFQGNSAPDKSGLPSDRFSAERTGGSVSTLTIQRTQQEDSAVYLCASSPPGERESYEQYFGPGTRLTVT.